This TCR beta chain stems from a study of Ad26.COV2.S vaccination and SARS-CoV-2 variants. Across the whole study: Doses of Ad26.COV2.S were injected into muscle once or twice, 56 days apart.

This CDR3 comprises 14 residues. Looked up from germline, CDR1 is SGHRS and CDR2 is YFSETQ. Trimming stripped 4 bases from V and 4 bases from J, with 12 bases between. In the case of this clone: As yet, its antigen is unknown.

Profiled with immunoSEQ multiplex PCR; TCRdb holds only in-frame clones, not every one. The sample includes a few hundred thousand clones, 90% of them seen just once. The treatment here: 15 to 20 received Ad26.COV2.S at low or high dose, single or two shots; about 5 received placebo; per-sample allocation not given. Day 63 following the first vaccine or placebo injection was when the samples were taken. Ad26.COV2.S expressed prefusion-stabilized spike from the original Wuhan strain. Study findings and constraints: Total T cell responses may have been underestimated by the TCR breadth and depth analyses. The placebo group had lower spike-specific TCR breadth than the vaccine recipients did.

The TCR sequence derives from a person between 18 and 60 years old who received the Ad26.COV2.S COVID-19 vaccine or a placebo. This rearrangement joins TRBV5-1 to TRBJ1-3; the D gene is possibly TRBD1 (6 bases). Sequenced material: peripheral blood, taken in a trial of Ad26.COV2.S vaccine versus placebo. For the CDR3, the DNA is TGCGCCAGCAGCACCGGGACACAAGGAAACACCATATATTTT. It is translated as CASSTGTQGNTIYF.